Below, 6 T cell receptor beta chains from the same sample are listed, as sequenced in a study of cytomegalovirus exposure and HLA in healthy donors. TCRdb's table, derived via immunoSEQ multiplex PCR, lists solely in-frame clones and lacks some. The sample includes more than 95,000 clones, more than 85% seen only once; the top ten take 4.4%. The specimen was PBMCs. The receptors derive from a young man in good health and CMV-seropositive.

This clone has more than one count but fewer than ten. The CDR3 here is CATRTGGDGPLHF. In DNA form, the CDR3 reads TGTGCCACCCGGACAGGGGGAGATGGACCCCTCCACTTT. The V call is TRBV28, the J call TRBJ1-6, with 10 bases identical to TRBD1. The V gene end was trimmed by 10 bases and the J gene end by 12 bases; junction bases not matched to a gene: 9. There are 13 residues in the CDR3. Germline CDR1 is MDHEN and CDR2 is SYDVKM. The full variable domain, rest sourced from reference TRBV28 and TRBJ1-6, is DVKVTQSSRYLVKRTGEKVFLECVQDMDHENMFWYRQDPGLGLRLIYFSYDVKMKEKGDIPEGYSVSREKKERFSLILESASTNQTSMYLCATRTGGDGPLHFGNGTRLTVT.

This chain uses TRBV7-9 with TRBJ1-2; D is undetermined. V gave up 3 bases and J gave up 7 bases, with 18 bases separating them. Looked up from germline, CDR1 is SEHNR and CDR2 is FQNEAQ (reference sequence). The CDR3 is 15 residues long. CDR3 sequence (DNA): TGTGCCAGCAGCTTTACCAGCATTCCGGGTTCTGGCTACACCTTC. Translation: CASSFTSIPGSGYTF.

This clone was counted at least ten times. The rearrangement links TRBV10-3 to TRBJ1-3; tentatively, D is TRBD1 (6 bases). Per the germline V gene, CDR1 is ENHRY and CDR2 is SYGVKD. The CDR3 is 14 amino acids. Trimming took off 6 bases at V and 0 bases at J, with 9 bases between the two ends. The CDR3, as DNA: TGTGCCATCAGACCGGGACACTCTGGAAACACCATATATTTT. This gives the protein CAIRPGHSGNTIYF.

This chain joins TRBV15 and TRBJ1-3; D call uncertain. V was shortened by 5 bases and J by 4 bases, with 9 bases between the two germline ends. The germline V gene has CDR1 LNHNV and CDR2 YYDKDF (reference sequence). The CDR3 length is 13 residues. The CDR3 DNA is TGTGCCACCAGCTTAAGAGGGGGAAACACCATATATTTT. Translation gives CATSLRGGNTIYF.

The chain combines TRBV29-1 with TRBJ1-1; TRBD1 might be the D (5 bases). The CDR3 extends over 8 amino acids. V lost 4 bases and J lost 11, with 5 bases in between. CDR1 and CDR2 (germline): SQVTM, ANQGSEA. The chain's CDR3 is CSVGGAFF. The DNA for the CDR3 is TGCAGCGTTGGGGGCGCTTTCTTT.

The chain recombines TRBV6-5 with TRBJ1-2, with D possibly being TRBD1 (5 bases). Germline lookup yields CDR1 MNHEY and CDR2 SVGAGI. The CDR3 has 15 amino acids. The germline V and J ends were trimmed by 2 bases and 3 bases, with 13 bases remaining between them. The CDR3 coding sequence is TGTGCCAGCAGTTACGGACACCAGCAGGACTATGGCTACACCTTC. It specifies CASSYGHQQDYGYTF.